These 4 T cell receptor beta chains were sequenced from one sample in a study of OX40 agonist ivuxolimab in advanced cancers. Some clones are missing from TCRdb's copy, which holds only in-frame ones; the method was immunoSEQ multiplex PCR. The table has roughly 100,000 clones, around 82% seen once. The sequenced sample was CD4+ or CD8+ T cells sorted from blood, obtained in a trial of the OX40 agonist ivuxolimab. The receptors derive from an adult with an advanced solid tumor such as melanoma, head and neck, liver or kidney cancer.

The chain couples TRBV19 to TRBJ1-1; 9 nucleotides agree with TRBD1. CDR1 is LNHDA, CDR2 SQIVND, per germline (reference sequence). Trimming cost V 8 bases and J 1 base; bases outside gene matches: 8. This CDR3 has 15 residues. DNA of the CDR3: TGTGCCAGTCAAATGAAGACAGGGGGGAACACTGAAGCTTTCTTT. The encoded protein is CASQMKTGGNTEAFF.

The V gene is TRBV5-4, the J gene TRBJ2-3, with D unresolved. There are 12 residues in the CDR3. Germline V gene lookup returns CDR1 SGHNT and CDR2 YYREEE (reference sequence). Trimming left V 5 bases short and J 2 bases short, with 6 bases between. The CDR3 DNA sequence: TGTGCCAGCAGTTCAAACACAGATACGCAGTATTTT. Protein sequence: CASSSNTDTQYF.

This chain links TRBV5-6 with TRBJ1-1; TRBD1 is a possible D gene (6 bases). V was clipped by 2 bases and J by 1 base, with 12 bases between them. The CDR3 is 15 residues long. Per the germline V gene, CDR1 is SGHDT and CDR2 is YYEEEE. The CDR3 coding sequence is TGTGCCAGCAGCTTAGGCAGGGGTGGGAACACTGAAGCTTTCTTT. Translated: CASSLGRGGNTEAFF.

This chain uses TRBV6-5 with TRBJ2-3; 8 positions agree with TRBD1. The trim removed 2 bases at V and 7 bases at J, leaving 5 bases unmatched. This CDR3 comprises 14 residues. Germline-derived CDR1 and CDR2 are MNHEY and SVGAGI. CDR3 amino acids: CASSYGRGQNTQYF. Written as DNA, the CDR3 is TGTGCCAGCAGTTACGGCAGGGGGCAAAATACGCAGTATTTT.